This T cell receptor (beta chain) is drawn from a study of control samples from healthy donors and cancer patients. Profiled with immunoSEQ multiplex PCR; TCRdb holds only in-frame clones, not every one. The profile shows 20,000 or so clones, more than 75% of them singletons. This CDR3 spans 16 amino acids. Germline V lookup: CDR1 GTSNPN, CDR2 SVGIG (reference sequence). V gave up 3 bases and J gave up 10 bases; unmatched junction bases: 15. The receptor comes from a woman aged 60 to 75 with head and neck cancer. The sequenced sample consisted of PBMCs. This chain uses TRBV30 with TRBJ2-1; 10 bases match TRBD2. The CDR3 region has the DNA TGTGCCTGGAGAGGGAGGGTGGCTAGCGGGAGAAAAGAGCAGTTCTTC. Residues: CAWRGRVASGRKEQFF.